The 32 T cell receptor beta chains presented below share a single source sample, sequenced in a study of T cell responses to AZD1222 COVID-19 vaccine. The repertoire was sequenced with immunoSEQ multiplex PCR; TCRdb's copy has only in-frame clones and lacks some. This table holds some 100,000 clones, approximately 88% found once. The sequencing used peripheral blood, collected on day 0 of MenACWY control vaccination. The receptor source for this set is an adult in good health.

V usage is TRBV19 and J usage is TRBJ1-1; 12 bases agree with TRBD1. Germline V gene data show CDR1 as LNHDA and CDR2 as SQIVND (reference sequence). V lost 9 bases and J lost 5; bases outside the gene matches: 10. The CDR3 runs to 15 residues. CDR3 residues: CASPIGDRGRTEAFF. The CDR3 DNA reads TGTGCCAGCCCTATAGGGGACAGGGGGCGGACTGAAGCTTTCTTT.

A single count supports this clone. V usage is TRBV15 and J usage is TRBJ1-4; D may be TRBD1 (5 bases). V was clipped by 1 base and J by 6 bases, with 12 bases between them. The CDR3 extends over 15 amino acids. The germline V gene has CDR1 LNHNV and CDR2 YYDKDF (reference sequence). CDR3 residues: CATSRGSGKDEKLFF. The CDR3 coding sequence is TGTGCCACCAGCAGAGGATCAGGGAAAGATGAAAAACTGTTTTTT.

The chain has TRBV7-9 and TRBJ2-2; possibly TRBD2 for D (5 bases). In germline, CDR1 is SEHNR, CDR2 FQNEAQ (reference sequence). Trimming took off 0 bases at V and 3 bases at J, with 17 bases between the two ends. The CDR3 spans 18 residues. The CDR3 loop reads CASSLALYGEMDTGELFF. The CDR3 DNA is TGTGCCAGCAGCTTAGCGCTTTACGGGGAAATGGACACCGGGGAGCTGTTTTTT. The variable domain in full, with the rest retrieved from reference TRBV7-9 and TRBJ2-2, is DTGVSQNPRHKITKRGQNVTFRCDPISEHNRLYWYRQTLGQGPEFLTYFQNEAQLEKSRLLSDRFSAERPKGSFSTLEIQRTEQGDSAMYLCASSLALYGEMDTGELFFGEGSRLTVL.

J is TRBJ1-1 and V is TRBV18; D is unclear. Trimming removed 2 bases at V and 2 bases at J, with 12 bases between. The length of the CDR3 is 15 residues. Per germline, CDR1 KGHSH and CDR2 LQKENI. The chain's CDR3 is CASSPVRAANTEAFF. The CDR3 nucleotides read TGTGCCAGCTCACCAGTGAGGGCAGCTAACACTGAAGCTTTCTTT. The whole variable domain, filled in from reference TRBV18 and TRBJ1-1, reads NAGVMQNPRHLVRRRGQEARLRCSPMKGHSHVYWYRQLPEEGLKFMVYLQKENIIDESGMPKERFSAEFPKEGPSILRIQQVVRGDSAAYFCASSPVRAANTEAFFGQGTRLTVV.

This chain's CDR3 is CASNRLWERGGLQHREQFF. The CDR3 DNA reads as TGTGCCAGCAATCGTTTGTGGGAGCGGGGGGGCCTGCAACATCGCGAGCAGTTCTTC. The rearrangement joins TRBV6-6 to TRBJ2-1, with 10 bases that match TRBD2. There are 19 residues in the CDR3. V lost 7 bases to trimming and J lost 10 bases; unmatched junction nucleotides: 25. The germline CDR1 and CDR2 sequences are MNHNY and SVGAGI (reference sequence).

CDR3 nucleotide sequence: TGTGCCAGCAGTTTAGGGCCGGGGGGTTCGGGTGGCTACACCTTC. It translates to CASSLGPGGSGGYTF. The chain links TRBV28 to TRBJ1-2; tentative D call: TRBD1 (5 bases). Trimming removed 2 bases at V and 7 bases at J, with 17 bases between. The CDR3 has 15 residues. Germline V CDR1 and CDR2: MDHEN, SYDVKM.

The chain joins TRBV28 to TRBJ1-6, with TRBD1 as a possible D gene (5 bases). Germline assignment: CDR1 MDHEN and CDR2 SYDVKM. The CDR3 loop spans 13 amino acids. Trimming took off 7 bases at V and 10 bases at J, with 14 bases between the two ends. CDR3 sequence reads: CASTTRVVSPLHF. The CDR3 nucleotides are TGTGCCAGCACGACCAGGGTGGTATCACCCCTCCACTTT.

The CDR3 DNA sequence: TGTGCCAGCAGCGAGACGGGGTATACAGGGGGCCGAGACACTGAAGCTTTCTTT. Translation gives CASSETGYTGGRDTEAFF. V usage is TRBV7-2 and J usage is TRBJ1-1, with 9 bases matching TRBD1. Germline CDR1 is SGHTA and CDR2 is FQGNSA. J gave up 3 bases and V 5 bases, and 16 bases lay outside the gene matches. This CDR3 has 18 amino acids.

The table lists this clone with a count of one. The rearrangement uses TRBV19 and TRBJ2-3; 9 bases fit TRBD1. The CDR3 runs 14 residues. V shed 5 bases, J shed 8 bases, and the junction held 8 bases outside the gene matches. Germline CDR1 and CDR2: LNHDA and SQIVND (reference sequence). Here the CDR3 DNA reads TGTGCCAGTAGTCTCGGACAGGGGTTGGGTACGCAGTATTTT. It yields the protein CASSLGQGLGTQYF. Based on the CDR3 plus reference TRBV19 and TRBJ2-3, the full variable domain is DGGITQSPKYLFRKEGQNVTLSCEQNLNHDAMYWYRQDPGQGLRLIYYSQIVNDFQKGDIAEGYSVSREKKESFPLTVTSAQKNPTAFYLCASSLGQGLGTQYFGPGTRLTVL.

In its sample, this clone was seen once. The chain couples TRBV4-3 to TRBJ2-7, with a possible D match to TRBD2 (6 bases). The germline gives CDR1 LGHNA, CDR2 YSLEER. CDR3 length: 17 residues. V shed 1 base and J shed 4 bases, with 20 bases lying between them. In nucleotides, the CDR3 is TGCGCCAGCAGCCAAGCTAGGGCAGCCGGGACTGTATACGAGCAGTACTTC. Translated, it gives CASSQARAAGTVYEQYF.

V gene TRBV7-3 combines with J gene TRBJ1-1, with D uncertain. V was shortened by 7 bases and J by 0 bases, with 9 bases between the two germline ends. This CDR3 has 13 residues. Germline CDR1 reads SGHTA; CDR2 reads FQGTGA. CDR3: CASKVWMNTEAFF. In nucleotides, the CDR3 is TGTGCCAGCAAAGTGTGGATGAACACTGAAGCTTTCTTT.

J is TRBJ1-2 and V is TRBV25-1; 7 positions agree with TRBD1. The CDR3 runs 15 residues. The junction had 4 bases not matched to a gene; V was cut back by 3 bases and J by 0 bases. Germline V gives CDR1 MGHDK, CDR2 SYGVNS. DNA of the CDR3: TGTGCCAGCAGTGAGAGGGACAGTCCTAACTATGGCTACACCTTC. Translation: CASSERDSPNYGYTF.

The V and J genes are TRBV30 and TRBJ1-5, with D unresolved. Germline loops: CDR1 GTSNPN, CDR2 SVGIG (reference sequence). The V and J ends lost 0 bases and 5 bases respectively, with 8 bases between them. This CDR3 comprises 13 residues. The CDR3 loop is CAWSVSGYQPQHF. The CDR3 DNA reads as TGTGCCTGGAGTGTGAGTGGCTATCAGCCCCAGCATTTT.

The chain joins TRBV7-9 to TRBJ2-1; D could derive from TRBD1 or TRBD2 (5 bases each). V was shortened by 1 base and J by 14 bases, with 12 bases between the two germline ends. This CDR3 region has 12 residues. In germline, CDR1 is SEHNR, CDR2 FQNEAQ (reference sequence). This chain's CDR3 is CASSLGRGRKFF. For the CDR3, the DNA is TGTGCCAGCAGCTTAGGCCGGGGACGCAAGTTCTTC.

The rearrangement links TRBV6-5 to TRBJ2-1; tentative D call: TRBD1 (6 bases). The CDR3 covers 14 residues. Germline CDR1 MNHEY, CDR2 SVGAGI. V lost 6 bases, J lost 5 bases, and 14 bases lay in between. CDR3 in DNA: TGTGCCAGCAGCTCCAGGGGAGATAACAATGAGCAGTTCTTC. Encoded protein: CASSSRGDNNEQFF.

The J gene is TRBJ2-1, the V gene TRBV19, with 9 bases fitting TRBD1. The CDR3 extends over 21 amino acids. Germline V gene sequence: CDR1 LNHDA, CDR2 SQIVND (reference sequence). V shed 2 bases, J shed 1 base, and the junction held 18 bases outside the gene matches. This CDR3 reads CASSILAWGQGPRLSYNEQFF. CDR3 nucleotide sequence: TGTGCCAGTAGTATACTCGCTTGGGGACAGGGTCCCAGACTATCCTACAATGAGCAGTTCTTC.

The chain combines TRBV6-4 with TRBJ2-1, with TRBD1 matching over 12 bases. V shed 3 bases and J 7 bases; nucleotides not matched to a gene: 7. The CDR3 consists of 16 residues. Per germline, CDR1 MRHNA and CDR2 SNTAGT. The CDR3 coding sequence is TGTGCCAGCAGTGAATCTCCGGGACAGGGGGCAAATGAGCAGTTCTTC. Its protein product is CASSESPGQGANEQFF.

This clone was detected once. The chain links TRBV6-5 to TRBJ1-3; D is perhaps TRBD1 (5 bases). V lost 5 bases and J lost 3, with 14 bases in between. CDR1 and CDR2 (germline): MNHEY, SVGAGI. The CDR3 covers 15 residues. DNA for the CDR3: TGTGCCAGCAGTACCTCGTGGCAGGGTGGAAACACCATATATTTT. Its translation is CASSTSWQGGNTIYF.

V gene TRBV7-3 combines with J gene TRBJ2-3; D unclear. The CDR3 runs to 13 residues. Germline CDR1 and CDR2: SGHTA and FQGTGA. V lost 5 bases to trimming and J lost 2 bases, with 8 bases between them. The CDR3 reads CASSLGSTDTQYF. In nucleotides, the CDR3 is TGTGCCAGCAGCCTTGGATCCACAGATACGCAGTATTTT.

The V call is TRBV10-3, the J call TRBJ2-1, with 12 bases identical to TRBD2. With V trimmed by 3 bases and J by 3 bases, 27 bases remained unmatched. CDR1 is ENHRY and CDR2 is SYGVKD in the germline V gene. CDR3 length equals 24 residues. The CDR3 DNA sequence: TGTGCCATCAGTGATCCTGGACAGGGGATTGTCGGACTAGCGGGGTCAATTTACTACAATGAGCAGTTCTTC. It yields the protein CAISDPGQGIVGLAGSIYYNEQFF.

The V call is TRBV19, the J call TRBJ1-6; the match to TRBD1 covers 8 bases. The CDR3 is 15 amino acids. The germline CDR1 and CDR2 sequences are LNHDA and SQIVND (reference sequence). V lost 6 bases to trimming and J lost 7 bases; unmatched junction nucleotides: 8. CDR3 region: CASRPTGALNSPLHF. CDR3 sequence (DNA): TGTGCCAGTAGGCCGACAGGGGCTTTGAATTCACCCCTCCACTTT.

This sequence joins TRBV2 and TRBJ2-7, with TRBD1 matching over 8 bases. The CDR3 runs to 14 residues. Germline V gene sequence: CDR1 SNHLY, CDR2 FYNNEI. Trimming at V came to 5 bases and at J to 6 bases, leaving 9 bases not matched to a gene. In DNA form, the CDR3 reads TGTGCCAGCAGTACGGACAGGGTCACGGTCGAGCAGTACTTC. The encoded protein is CASSTDRVTVEQYF.

The chain links TRBV5-4 to TRBJ1-1, with 7 bases fitting TRBD1. CDR1 SGHNT and CDR2 YYREEE come from the germline V gene (reference sequence). The CDR3 covers 15 residues. The V gene end was trimmed by 3 bases and the J gene end by 7 bases; junction bases not matched to a gene: 12. CDR3 DNA sequence: TGTGCCAGCAGCTCTGGACAGGACTCAAAACGTGAAGCTTTCTTT. It translates to CASSSGQDSKREAFF.

The chain is built from TRBV27 and TRBJ2-3, with a tentative D call TRBD1 (6 bases). There are 14 residues in the CDR3. The germline gives CDR1 MNHEY, CDR2 SMNVEV (reference sequence). Trimming cost V 3 bases and J 3 bases, with 10 bases left between them. This chain's CDR3 is CASSFRQGTDTQYF. The CDR3 nucleotides read TGTGCCAGCAGTTTCCGGCAGGGGACAGATACGCAGTATTTT.

The chain uses TRBV28 and TRBJ2-1, with 9 bases aligning to TRBD1. J was trimmed by 1 base and V by 8 bases; bases with no gene match: 9. The length of the CDR3 is 16 residues. CDR1 and CDR2 from the germline V gene are MDHEN and SYDVKM. The CDR3 region has the DNA TGTGCCAGCCGCTGGACAGGGGAATGGTCCTACAATGAGCAGTTCTTC. It is translated as CASRWTGEWSYNEQFF.

The rearrangement joins TRBV12-3 or TRBV12-4 to TRBJ1-1; D not resolved. CDR3 length equals 13 residues. With 3 bases removed from V and 2 bases from J, the gap between germline ends came to 7 bases. CDR3 sequence: CASSLRFNTEAFF. For the CDR3, the DNA is TGTGCCAGCAGTTTGAGATTCAACACTGAAGCTTTCTTT.

The rearrangement uses TRBV4-3 and TRBJ2-4, with D unresolved. Trimming removed 0 bases at V and 3 bases at J, with 12 bases between. Germline loops: CDR1 LGHNA, CDR2 YSLEER. CDR3 length: 16 amino acids. The CDR3 coding sequence is TGCGCCAGCAGCCAAGATGTGGGAATGGTCAAAAACATTCAGTACTTC. Its protein is CASSQDVGMVKNIQYF.

CDR3 loop: CASSDSAGGDNSPLHF. CDR3 DNA sequence: TGTGCCAGCAGTGACTCGGCAGGCGGCGATAATTCACCCCTCCACTTT. The chain has TRBV6-4 and TRBJ1-6; D call uncertain. Deletions cut 0 bases from V and 5 bases from J, with 11 bases between. The CDR3 sequence is 16 residues long. Germline CDR1 is MRHNA and CDR2 is SNTAGT.

The V gene is TRBV18, the J gene TRBJ1-3, with unresolved D. The V gene lost 3 bases and the J gene lost 2 bases, with 8 bases spanning the gap. Germline loops: CDR1 KGHSH, CDR2 LQKENI. This CDR3 has 14 residues. CDR3 in DNA: TGTGCCAGCTCACCCGGACCCACTGGAAACACCATATATTTT. It codes for CASSPGPTGNTIYF.

The chain joins TRBV28 to TRBJ2-7; D possibly corresponds to TRBD1 (6 bases). The germline gives CDR1 MDHEN, CDR2 SYDVKM. The CDR3 covers 14 residues. V lost 10 bases and J 4 bases, leaving 20 bases between the germline ends. CDR3 loop: CATTVGDRPYEQYF. CDR3 coding DNA: TGTGCCACCACAGTAGGAGACAGGCCGTACGAGCAGTACTTC.

J is TRBJ1-6 and V is TRBV9; 9 bases are a match to TRBD1. The CDR3 extends over 15 amino acids. With 3 bases clipped from V and 10 bases from J, the junction kept 8 bases outside the gene matches. Germline CDR1 and CDR2: SGDLS and YYNGEE. CDR3 DNA: TGTGCCAGCAGCGCAACGACAGGGGGAAGGTCACCCCTCCACTTT. Amino acids: CASSATTGGRSPLHF.

V and J are TRBV7-9 and TRBJ2-7; 10 nucleotides match TRBD1. J was trimmed by 3 bases and V by 3 bases; bases with no gene match: 14. CDR1 is SEHNR and CDR2 is FQNEAQ in the germline V gene (reference sequence). The CDR3 has 18 amino acids. For the CDR3, the DNA is TGTGCCAGCAGCTTCGACCTAAAATTAGACAGGGGGCTCTACGAGCAGTACTTC. As protein: CASSFDLKLDRGLYEQYF.